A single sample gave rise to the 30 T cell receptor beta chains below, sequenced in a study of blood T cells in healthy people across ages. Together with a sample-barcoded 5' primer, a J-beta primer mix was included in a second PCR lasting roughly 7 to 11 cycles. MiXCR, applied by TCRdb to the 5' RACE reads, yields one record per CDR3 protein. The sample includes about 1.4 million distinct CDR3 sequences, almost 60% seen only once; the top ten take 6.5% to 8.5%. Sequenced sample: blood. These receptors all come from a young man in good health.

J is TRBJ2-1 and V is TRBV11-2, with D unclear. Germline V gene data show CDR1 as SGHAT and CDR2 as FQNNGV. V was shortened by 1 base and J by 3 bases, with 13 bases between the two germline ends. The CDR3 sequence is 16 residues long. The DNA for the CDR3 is TGTGCCAGCAGCTTAGCTTGGGGAAAAAGCTACAATGAGCAGTTCTTC. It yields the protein CASSLAWGKSYNEQFF.

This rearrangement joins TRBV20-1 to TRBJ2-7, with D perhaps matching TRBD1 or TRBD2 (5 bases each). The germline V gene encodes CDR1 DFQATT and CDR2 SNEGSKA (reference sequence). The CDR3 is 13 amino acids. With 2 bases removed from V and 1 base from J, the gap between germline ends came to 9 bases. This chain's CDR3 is CSARQGESYEQYF. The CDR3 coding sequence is TGCAGTGCTAGACAGGGAGAGTCCTACGAGCAGTACTTC.

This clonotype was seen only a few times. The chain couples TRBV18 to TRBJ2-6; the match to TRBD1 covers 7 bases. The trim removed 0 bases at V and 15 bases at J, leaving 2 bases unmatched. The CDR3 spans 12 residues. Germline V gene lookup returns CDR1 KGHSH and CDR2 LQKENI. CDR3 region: CASSPPGQALTF. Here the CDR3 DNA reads TGTGCCAGCTCACCACCAGGACAGGCCCTGACTTTC.

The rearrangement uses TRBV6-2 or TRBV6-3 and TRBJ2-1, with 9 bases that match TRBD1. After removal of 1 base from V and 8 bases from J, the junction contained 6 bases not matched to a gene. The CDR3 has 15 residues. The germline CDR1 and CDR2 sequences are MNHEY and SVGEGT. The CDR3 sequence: CASSYLSGTGYEQFF. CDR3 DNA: TGTGCCAGCAGTTACTTAAGCGGGACAGGGTATGAGCAGTTCTTC.

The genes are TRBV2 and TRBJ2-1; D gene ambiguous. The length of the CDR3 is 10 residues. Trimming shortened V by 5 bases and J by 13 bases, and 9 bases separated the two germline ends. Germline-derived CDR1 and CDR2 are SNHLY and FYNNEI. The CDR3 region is CASSQRFQFF. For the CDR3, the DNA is TGTGCCAGCAGTCAAAGATTCCAGTTCTTC.

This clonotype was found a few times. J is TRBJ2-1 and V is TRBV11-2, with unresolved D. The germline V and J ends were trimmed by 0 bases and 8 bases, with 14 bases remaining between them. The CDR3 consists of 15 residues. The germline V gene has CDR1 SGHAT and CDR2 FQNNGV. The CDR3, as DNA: TGTGCCAGCAGCTTAGATACGGCCCTTTTGGATGAGCAGTTCTTC. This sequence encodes CASSLDTALLDEQFF.

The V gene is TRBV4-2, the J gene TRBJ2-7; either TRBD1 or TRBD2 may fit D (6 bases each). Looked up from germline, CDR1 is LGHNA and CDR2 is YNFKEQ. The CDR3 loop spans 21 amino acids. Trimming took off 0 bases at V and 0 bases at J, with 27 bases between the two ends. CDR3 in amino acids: CASSQESPRDIKALYSYEQYF. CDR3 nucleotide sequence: TGTGCCAGCAGCCAAGAATCGCCGCGGGACATAAAAGCGCTTTACTCCTACGAGCAGTACTTC.

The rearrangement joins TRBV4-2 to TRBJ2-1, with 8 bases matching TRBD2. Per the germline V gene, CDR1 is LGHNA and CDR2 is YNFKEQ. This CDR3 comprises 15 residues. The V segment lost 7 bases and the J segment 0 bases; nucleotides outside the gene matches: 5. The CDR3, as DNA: TGTGCCAGCAATACCGGGACTAGCTCCTACAATGAGCAGTTCTTC. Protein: CASNTGTSSYNEQFF.

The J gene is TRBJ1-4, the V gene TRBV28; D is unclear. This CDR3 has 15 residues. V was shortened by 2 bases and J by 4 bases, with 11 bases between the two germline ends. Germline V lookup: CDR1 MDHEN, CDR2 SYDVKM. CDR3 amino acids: CASSLVAALNEKLFF. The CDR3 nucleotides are TGTGCCAGCAGTTTAGTGGCGGCCCTTAATGAAAAACTGTTTTTT.

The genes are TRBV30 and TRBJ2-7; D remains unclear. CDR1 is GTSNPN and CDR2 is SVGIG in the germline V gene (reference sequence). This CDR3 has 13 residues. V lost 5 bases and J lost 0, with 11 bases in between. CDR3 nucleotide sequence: TGTGCCTGGGGATCCCGGAGCTCCTACGAGCAGTACTTC. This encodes CAWGSRSSYEQYF. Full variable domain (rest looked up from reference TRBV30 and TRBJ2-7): SQTIHQWPATLVQPVGSPLSLECTVEGTSNPNLYWYRQAAGRGLQLLFYSVGIGQISSEVPQNLSASRPQDRQFILSSKKLLLSDSGFYLCAWGSRSSYEQYFGPGTRLTVT.

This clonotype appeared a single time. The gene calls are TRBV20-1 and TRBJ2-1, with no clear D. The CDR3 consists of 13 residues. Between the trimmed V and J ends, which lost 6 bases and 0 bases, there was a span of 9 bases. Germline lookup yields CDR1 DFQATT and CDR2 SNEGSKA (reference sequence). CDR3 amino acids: CSASSDSYNEQFF. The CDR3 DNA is TGCAGTGCCAGCAGCGACTCCTACAATGAGCAGTTCTTC.

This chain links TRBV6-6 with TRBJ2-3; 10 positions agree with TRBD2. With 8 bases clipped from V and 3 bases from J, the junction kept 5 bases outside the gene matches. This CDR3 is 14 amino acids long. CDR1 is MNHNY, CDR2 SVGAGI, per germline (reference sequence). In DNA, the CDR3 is TGTGCCAGCGGCCGAGCGGGAGGGACAGATACGCAGTATTTT. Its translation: CASGRAGGTDTQYF.

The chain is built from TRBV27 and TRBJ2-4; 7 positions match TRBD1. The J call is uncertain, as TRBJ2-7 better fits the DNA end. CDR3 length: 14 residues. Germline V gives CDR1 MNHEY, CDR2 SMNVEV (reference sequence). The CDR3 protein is CASSAADRAYEQYF. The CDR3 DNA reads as TGTGCCAGCAGTGCAGCCGACAGGGCCTACGAGCAGTACTTC.

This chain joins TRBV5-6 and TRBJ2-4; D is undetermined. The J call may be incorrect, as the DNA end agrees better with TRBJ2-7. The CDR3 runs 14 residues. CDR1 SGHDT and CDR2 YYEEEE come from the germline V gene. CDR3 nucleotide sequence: TGTGCCAGCAGCTTGGAATTCATCAACTACGAGCAGTACTTC. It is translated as CASSLEFINYEQYF.

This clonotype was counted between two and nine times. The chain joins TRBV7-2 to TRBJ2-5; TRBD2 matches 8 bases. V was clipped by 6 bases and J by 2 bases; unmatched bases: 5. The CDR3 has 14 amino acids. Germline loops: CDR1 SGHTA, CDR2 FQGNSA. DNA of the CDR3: TGTGCCAGCAGGATTAGCGGGGAACAAGAGACCCAGTACTTC. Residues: CASRISGEQETQYF.

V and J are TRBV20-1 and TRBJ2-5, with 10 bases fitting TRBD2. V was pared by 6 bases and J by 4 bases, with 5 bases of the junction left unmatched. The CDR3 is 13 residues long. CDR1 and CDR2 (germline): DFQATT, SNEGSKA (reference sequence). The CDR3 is CSASSSGRETQYF. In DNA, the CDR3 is TGCAGTGCATCGTCTAGCGGGAGAGAGACCCAGTACTTC.

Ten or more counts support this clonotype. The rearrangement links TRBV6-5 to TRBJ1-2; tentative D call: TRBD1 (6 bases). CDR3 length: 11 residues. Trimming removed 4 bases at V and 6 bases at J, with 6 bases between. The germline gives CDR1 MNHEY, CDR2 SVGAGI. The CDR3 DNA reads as TGTGCCAGCAGTTCAGGGGATGGCTACACCTTC. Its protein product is CASSSGDGYTF.

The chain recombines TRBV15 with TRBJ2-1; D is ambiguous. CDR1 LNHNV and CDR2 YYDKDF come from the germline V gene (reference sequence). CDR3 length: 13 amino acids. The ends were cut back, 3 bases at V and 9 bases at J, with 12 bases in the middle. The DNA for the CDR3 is TGTGCCACCAGCAGGGCCCCGGGCGGTGAGCAGTTCTTC. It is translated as CATSRAPGGEQFF. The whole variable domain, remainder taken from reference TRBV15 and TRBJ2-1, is DAMVIQNPRYQVTQFGKPVTLSCSQTLNHNVMYWYQQKSSQAPKLLFHYYDKDFNNEADTPDNFQSRRPNTSFCFLDIRSPGLGDTAMYLCATSRAPGGEQFFGPGTRLTVL.

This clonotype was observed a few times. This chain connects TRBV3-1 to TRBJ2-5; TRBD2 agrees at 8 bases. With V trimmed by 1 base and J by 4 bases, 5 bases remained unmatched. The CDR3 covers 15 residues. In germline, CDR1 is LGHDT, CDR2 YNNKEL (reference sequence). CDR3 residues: CASSQVSGGRETQYF. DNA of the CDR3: TGTGCCAGCAGCCAAGTAAGCGGGGGACGAGAGACCCAGTACTTC.

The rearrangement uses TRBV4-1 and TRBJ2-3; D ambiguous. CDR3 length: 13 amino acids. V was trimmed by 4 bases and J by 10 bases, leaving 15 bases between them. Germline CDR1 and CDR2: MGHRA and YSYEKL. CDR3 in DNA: TGCGCCAGCAGCCCTCAAATCAGGCCCTCGCAGTATTTT. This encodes CASSPQIRPSQYF.

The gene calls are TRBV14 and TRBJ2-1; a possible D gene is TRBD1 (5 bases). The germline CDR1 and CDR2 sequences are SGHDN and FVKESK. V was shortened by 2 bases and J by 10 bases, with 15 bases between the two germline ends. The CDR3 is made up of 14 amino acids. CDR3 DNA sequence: TGTGCCAGCAGCCAACGTGGCAGGGTGGAGGAGCAGTTCTTC. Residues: CASSQRGRVEEQFF.

The CDR3 loop reads CSASPGTAYEQYF. The CDR3 nucleotides are TGCAGTGCTAGTCCAGGGACTGCCTACGAGCAGTACTTC. The chain recombines TRBV20-1 with TRBJ2-7; tentative D call: TRBD2 (6 bases). The CDR3 consists of 13 residues. CDR1 is DFQATT and CDR2 is SNEGSKA in the germline V gene (reference sequence). The V and J ends lost 3 bases and 2 bases respectively, with 11 bases between them.

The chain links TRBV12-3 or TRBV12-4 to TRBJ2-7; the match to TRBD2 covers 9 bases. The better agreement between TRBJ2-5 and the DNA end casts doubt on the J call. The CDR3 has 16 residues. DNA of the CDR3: TGTGCCAGCAGCTACGGAGCGGGGGGCTTCCAAGAGACCCAGTACTTC. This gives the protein CASSYGAGGFQETQYF.

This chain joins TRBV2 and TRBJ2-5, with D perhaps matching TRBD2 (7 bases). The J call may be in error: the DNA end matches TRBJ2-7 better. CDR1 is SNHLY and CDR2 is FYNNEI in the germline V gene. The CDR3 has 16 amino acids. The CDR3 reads CASSEGGGVSSYEQYF. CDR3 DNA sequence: TGTGCCAGCAGTGAAGGAGGGGGGGTATCTTCCTACGAGCAGTACTTC.

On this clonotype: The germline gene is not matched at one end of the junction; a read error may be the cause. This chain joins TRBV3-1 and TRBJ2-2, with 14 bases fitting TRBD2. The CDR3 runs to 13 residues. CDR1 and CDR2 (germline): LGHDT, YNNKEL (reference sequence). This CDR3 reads CAGSQGTSGSLFF. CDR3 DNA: TGTGCCGGCAGCCAAGGGACTAGCGGGAGCCTGTTTTTT.

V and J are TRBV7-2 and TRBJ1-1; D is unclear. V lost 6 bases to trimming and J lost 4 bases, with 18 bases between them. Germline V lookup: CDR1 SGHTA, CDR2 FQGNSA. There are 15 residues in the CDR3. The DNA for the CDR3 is TGTGCCAGCAGACACCGTCTGGAGGGAGGCACTGAAGCTTTCTTT. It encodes CASRHRLEGGTEAFF.

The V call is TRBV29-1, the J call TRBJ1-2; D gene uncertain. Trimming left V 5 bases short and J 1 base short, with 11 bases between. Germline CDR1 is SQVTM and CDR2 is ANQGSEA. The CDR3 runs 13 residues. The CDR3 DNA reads TGCAGCGTTAGTGGCGTAATTAACTATGGCTACACCTTC. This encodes CSVSGVINYGYTF.

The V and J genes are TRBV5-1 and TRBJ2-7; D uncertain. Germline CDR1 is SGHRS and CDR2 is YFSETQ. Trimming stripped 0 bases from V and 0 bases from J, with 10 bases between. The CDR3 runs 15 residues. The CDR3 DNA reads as TGCGCCAGCAGCTTGGATTCGCTCAGCTCCTACGAGCAGTACTTC. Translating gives CASSLDSLSSYEQYF.

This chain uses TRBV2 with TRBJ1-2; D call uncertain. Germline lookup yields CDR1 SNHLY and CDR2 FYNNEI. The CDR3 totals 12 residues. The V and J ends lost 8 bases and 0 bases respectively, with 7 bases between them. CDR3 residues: CASGPTNYGYTF. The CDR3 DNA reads TGTGCCAGCGGACCGACTAACTATGGCTACACCTTC.

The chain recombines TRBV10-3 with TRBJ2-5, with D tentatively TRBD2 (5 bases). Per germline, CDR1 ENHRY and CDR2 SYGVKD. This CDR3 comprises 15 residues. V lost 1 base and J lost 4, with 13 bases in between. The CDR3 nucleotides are TGTGCCATCAGTGAGTACCGTAGCGAAGGAGAGACCCAGTACTTC. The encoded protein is CAISEYRSEGETQYF.